These 4 T cell receptor beta chains originate from one sample sequenced in a study of post-analysis software for immune sequencing data. Points from the study as a whole: Controls had lower frequencies than patients of roughly five TRBV segments, which included TRBV5-6, TRBV5-1 and TRBV20-1.

Libraries were made from TCR beta cDNA, and they carried unique molecular identifiers. A single record per CDR3 protein comes from TCRdb applying MiXCR to the PCR reads. The sample gives 650,000 to 900,000 distinct CDR3 sequences, more than 45% of which show up once; roughly 4.9% is in the top ten. These receptors have no identified antigens. Sequencing was performed on blood. The source is a girl under 18 with multiple sclerosis.

With respect to this clonotype: A clone one base away is much larger, so this may be a read error. The genes are TRBV10-3 and TRBJ2-1, with D uncertain. CDR1 ENHRY and CDR2 SYGVKD come from the germline V gene. Trimming shortened V by 2 bases and J by 10 bases, and 9 bases separated the two germline ends. The CDR3 covers 12 residues. The DNA of the CDR3 is TGTGCCATCAGTGAGCCCTCGGCCGAGCAGTTCTTC. It codes for CAISEPSAEQFF.

Many counts were recorded for this clonotype. The chain links TRBV6-5 to TRBJ2-5; D is unresolved. Germline V CDR1 and CDR2: MNHEY, SVGAGI. Trimming took 0 bases from V and 4 from J, leaving 12 bases between them. The CDR3 is 15 amino acids. This chain's CDR3 is CASSYSALGPETQYF. CDR3 DNA sequence: TGTGCCAGCAGTTACTCCGCCCTTGGGCCAGAGACCCAGTACTTC.

This clonotype was observed a handful of times. The CDR3 nucleotides are TGCAGTGCTAGAGATGGGACTAGCGGGACGCTAGCCAAAAACATTCAGTACTTC. Translation gives CSARDGTSGTLAKNIQYF. The rearrangement links TRBV20-1 to TRBJ2-4; 13 nucleotides line up with TRBD2. V lost 0 bases and J lost 0; bases outside the gene matches: 5. Germline V gene sequence: CDR1 DFQATT, CDR2 SNEGSKA (reference sequence). The CDR3 runs 18 residues.

The V gene is TRBV6-5, the J gene TRBJ1-2; 8 nucleotides align to TRBD1. The V gene end was trimmed by 5 bases and the J gene end by 3 bases; junction bases not matched to a gene: 5. The CDR3 totals 14 residues. The germline V gene has CDR1 MNHEY and CDR2 SVGAGI. The CDR3 DNA sequence: TGTGCCAGCAGTCTACAGACAGGGGACTATGGCTACACCTTC. Translating gives CASSLQTGDYGYTF.